This T cell receptor (beta chain) emerged from a study of T cell repertoires in cytomegalovirus infection. As for the study in general: It was recently identified HLA-C-restricted and well-studied HLA-B-restricted CMV epitopes that the study used. TCR beta signatures that were public indicated CMV infection and matching HLA type.

TCRdb re-analysed the reads in MiXCR, keeping a single row per CDR3 protein. Among 650,000 to 850,000 distinct CDR3 sequences listed, almost 30% were seen once. The V segment lost 7 bases and the J segment 2 bases; nucleotides outside the gene matches: 4. This CDR3 has 14 residues. Germline V lookup: CDR1 MNHEY, CDR2 SVGEGT. Whole-study results and caveats: Ex vivo responses were dominated by HLA-C-restricted CMV-specific TCR beta clonotypes. Cumulative frequency of public TCR beta families picked out carriers of CMV plus the relevant HLA.

This clonotype was counted only a few times. The antigen is undetermined. This TCR was sampled from a human donor in good health (CMV status not recorded). Some clones in this sample may be carry-over from other donors' samples. The V gene is TRBV6-2 or TRBV6-3, the J gene TRBJ2-1; 8 bases line up with TRBD2. The starting material was cultured CD8+ T cells from PBMCs, obtained from culture after CMV antigen stimulation. The CDR3 loop reads CASTSAGAYNEQFF. CDR3 sequence (DNA): TGTGCCAGCACCTCAGCGGGAGCCTACAATGAGCAGTTCTTC.